A single sample is the source of the 18 T cell receptor beta chains below, sequenced in a study of T-cell reconstitution after alpha-beta-depleted transplantation in children. Unique molecular identifiers were built into the TCRbeta library. TCRdb used MiXCR to reprocess the PCR reads, holding one entry per CDR3 protein. The sample carries more than 400,000 distinct CDR3 sequences, around 46% recorded once. The specimen was PBMCs, collected before TCRalphabeta/CD19-depleted stem cell transplant. Receptors were obtained from a girl aged 2 to 10 with aplastic anemia, due to receive a stem cell transplant.

This clonotype was detected only a few times. The chain has TRBV5-1 and TRBJ2-5, with a tentative D call TRBD1 (5 bases). CDR3 length: 14 amino acids. Trimming removed 4 bases from V and 3 bases from J, with 13 bases in between. The germline V gene has CDR1 SGHRS and CDR2 YFSETQ. This CDR3 reads CASSVTRTKETQYF. The CDR3 DNA reads TGCGCCAGCAGCGTGACCCGGACAAAAGAGACCCAGTACTTC.

The gene calls are TRBV5-1 and TRBJ1-2; 7 bases match TRBD1. Germline CDR1 reads SGHRS; CDR2 reads YFSETQ. There are 15 residues in the CDR3. The V segment lost 4 bases and the J segment 1 base; nucleotides outside the gene matches: 7. The CDR3 sequence is CASSPGTANNYGYTF. The CDR3 DNA is TGCGCCAGCAGCCCGGGGACAGCGAATAACTATGGCTACACCTTC.

The CDR3: CASSIPPGSEAFF. DNA for the CDR3: TGTGCCAGTAGTATTCCCCCAGGGTCTGAAGCTTTCTTT. The V and J genes are TRBV19 and TRBJ1-1; a weak D match, TRBD1 (5 bases). V lost 3 bases and J lost 6, with 11 bases in between. Germline V gene lookup returns CDR1 LNHDA and CDR2 SQIVND (reference sequence). CDR3 length: 13 residues.

The rearrangement joins TRBV5-1 to TRBJ1-2; D gene uncertain. CDR3 length equals 15 residues. Trimming took off 0 bases at V and 7 bases at J, with 16 bases between the two ends. From germline, CDR1 is SGHRS and CDR2 YFSETQ. Written as DNA, the CDR3 is TGCGCCAGCAGCTTGGCCCGCGCCCCAGAAGGTGGCTACACCTTC. Translation: CASSLARAPEGGYTF.

The sample holds a few counts of this clonotype. This chain connects TRBV20-1 to TRBJ2-7; 7 nucleotides agree with TRBD2. The CDR3 runs 14 residues. CDR1 is DFQATT, CDR2 SNEGSKA, per germline (reference sequence). With V trimmed by 3 bases and J by 0 bases, 5 bases remained unmatched. DNA of the CDR3: TGCAGTGCTAGTTCAAGCGGGACCTCCTACGAGCAGTACTTC. Translation gives CSASSSGTSYEQYF.

The chain links TRBV20-1 to TRBJ1-1; possible D gene TRBD1, 6 bases. Germline V gene sequence: CDR1 DFQATT, CDR2 SNEGSKA (reference sequence). The CDR3 has 14 amino acids. The V and J ends lost 3 bases and 1 base respectively, with 12 bases between them. The CDR3 bases are TGCAGTGCTAGCGTCCCGGGACAGAACACTGAAGCTTTCTTT. It translates to CSASVPGQNTEAFF.

This clonotype was found many times. An end of the junction differs from the germline gene, which may be a read error. The CDR3 DNA follows: TGCGCCAGCAGCTTGGTAGGGGTGTCGAATACCGGGGAGCTGTTTTTT. It is translated as CASSLVGVSNTGELFF. The chain links TRBV5-1 to TRBJ2-2; weak D call: TRBD1 (5 bases). Germline V gene data show CDR1 as SGHRS and CDR2 as YFSETQ. This CDR3 has 16 residues.

This clonotype occurred a few times. The chain combines TRBV15 with TRBJ2-1; 7 positions agree with TRBD2. Germline lookup yields CDR1 LNHNV and CDR2 YYDKDF (reference sequence). V lost 0 bases to trimming and J lost 2 bases; unmatched junction nucleotides: 16. This CDR3 is 20 amino acids long. CDR3 sequence reads: CATSRDQGRSAGEPYNEQFF. The CDR3 DNA follows: TGTGCCACCAGCAGAGATCAGGGTCGAAGCGCGGGAGAACCCTACAATGAGCAGTTCTTC.

The genes are TRBV18 and TRBJ2-7; TRBD1 matches at 7 bases. After removal of 4 bases from V and 7 bases from J, the junction contained 10 bases not matched to a gene. The V gene's germline CDR1 is KGHSH and CDR2 LQKENI. The CDR3 is 14 amino acids. The CDR3 reads CASSRDRGISEQYF. The CDR3 nucleotides read TGTGCCAGCTCACGGGACAGAGGGATCTCTGAGCAGTACTTC.

This clonotype was counted many times. CDR3: CSVEGGAEQYF. DNA for the CDR3: TGCAGCGTTGAGGGTGGGGCGGAGCAGTACTTC. J is TRBJ2-7 and V is TRBV29-1, with D possibly TRBD1 on 5 matching bases. CDR1 and CDR2 from the germline V gene are SQVTM and ANQGSEA. V was cut by 3 bases and J by 7 bases, with 10 bases left in between. CDR3 size: 11 residues.

This clonotype was recorded a few times. The chain carries TRBV18 and TRBJ2-6; 7 nucleotides line up with TRBD1. With V trimmed by 3 bases and J by 0 bases, 5 bases remained unmatched. CDR1 is KGHSH and CDR2 is LQKENI in the germline V gene. The length of the CDR3 is 17 residues. CDR3 coding DNA: TGTGCCAGCTCACCCAGACAGGGTAGCTCTGGGGCCAACGTCCTGACTTTC. This encodes CASSPRQGSSGANVLTF.

The chain carries TRBV14 and TRBJ2-1, with D unresolved. Per the germline V gene, CDR1 is SGHDN and CDR2 is FVKESK. The V end was cut by 4 bases, the J end by 1 base, with 14 bases between. The CDR3 contains 16 residues. In DNA, the CDR3 is TGTGCCAGCAGCCCCCGAACACTGCGGTCCTACAATGAGCAGTTCTTC. This encodes CASSPRTLRSYNEQFF.

This clonotype occurred a few times. The chain couples TRBV12-5 to TRBJ2-1; a weak D match, TRBD2 (5 bases). Trimming took 2 bases from V and 8 from J, leaving 7 bases between them. The CDR3 is 12 amino acids. Germline CDR1 LGHNT, CDR2 FRNRAP. The CDR3 DNA reads as TGTGCTAGTGGTTTGCGGGAACATGAGCAGTTCTTC. It codes for CASGLREHEQFF.

This sequence joins TRBV10-3 and TRBJ2-1, with D maybe TRBD2 (5 bases). Germline-derived CDR1 and CDR2 are ENHRY and SYGVKD. V was shortened by 10 bases and J by 6 bases, with 19 bases between the two germline ends. The CDR3 has 14 residues. The CDR3 is CATHPSEGGNEQFF. The CDR3 DNA is TGTGCCACCCATCCCTCAGAGGGTGGCAATGAGCAGTTCTTC.

The V call is TRBV4-2, the J call TRBJ2-1; 11 bases are a match to TRBD2. Per germline, CDR1 LGHNA and CDR2 YNFKEQ. CDR3 length: 15 amino acids. Losses at the gene ends were 3 bases for V and 4 bases for J; bases not matched to a gene: 2. CDR3: CASSQLAGGYNEQFF. The CDR3 DNA reads as TGTGCCAGCAGCCAGCTAGCGGGAGGATACAATGAGCAGTTCTTC.

This clonotype was detected only once. V gene TRBV5-6 combines with J gene TRBJ2-1; the D is unclear. Deletions cut 4 bases from V and 12 bases from J, with 17 bases between. This CDR3 spans 13 amino acids. The germline CDR1 and CDR2 sequences are SGHDT and YYEEEE. The CDR3 DNA is TGTGCCAGCAGCGTGTTCCGGGCCAAGGGGCAGTTCTTC. Encoded protein: CASSVFRAKGQFF.

The sample holds one count of this clonotype. The rearrangement uses TRBV6-5 and TRBJ2-5, with no clear D. Germline V gene sequence: CDR1 MNHEY, CDR2 SVGAGI. The CDR3 totals 14 residues. V was shortened by 2 bases and J by 1 base, with 8 bases between the two germline ends. CDR3 coding DNA: TGTGCCAGCAGTTACGATCTGGTCCAAGAGACCCAGTACTTC. Translated: CASSYDLVQETQYF.

This sequence joins TRBV7-2 and TRBJ2-2; D perhaps matches TRBD2 (7 bases). Germline assignment: CDR1 SGHTA and CDR2 FQGNSA. This CDR3 comprises 15 residues. V lost 3 bases and J lost 4, with 12 bases in between. CDR3 nucleotide sequence: TGTGCCAGCAGCTTTCGTGCGGGGGCCACCGGGGAGCTGTTTTTT. Protein sequence: CASSFRAGATGELFF. Based on the CDR3 plus reference TRBV7-2 and TRBJ2-2, the full variable domain is GAGVSQSPSNKVTEKGKDVELRCDPISGHTALYWYRQSLGQGLEFLIYFQGNSAPDKSGLPSDRFSAERTGGSVSTLTIQRTQQEDSAVYLCASSFRAGATGELFFGEGSRLTVL.